Listed below are T cell receptor beta chains from one sample, sequenced in a study of blood T cell repertoires in COVID-19. Assay: immunoSEQ multiplex PCR; the TCRdb copy retains only in-frame clones and omits some. The sample holds approximately 220,000 clones, 70% to 90% seen once. What was sequenced was peripheral blood. These TCRs come from a man aged 50-60 years who had recovered from COVID-19. Both conserved end residues are part of each CDR3. A D gene is named only where the DNA matches it firmly.

TRBV19	16	TRBJ1-5	NA	CASSQLEALLNQPQHF
TRBV9	14	TRBJ1-1	NA	CASSGQGRGTEAFF
TRBV5-4	16	TRBJ2-3	TRBD2	CASSQGLAGGTDTQYF
TRBV27	14	TRBJ1-1	NA	CASSWGLLNTEAFF
TRBV28	16	TRBJ1-5	NA	CASSSQDGARNQPQHF
TRBV6-5	14	TRBJ1-5	NA	CASMRDAINQPQHF
TRBV19	16	TRBJ2-3	TRBD1	CASSIPGQQNTDTQYF
TRBV18	15	TRBJ1-5	NA	CASSSDIHSNQPQHF
TRBV2	20	TRBJ2-1	TRBD2	CASSEVSGDYFYFGYNEQFF
TRBV25-1	15	TRBJ2-3	TRBD1	CASSIGTGGTDTQYF
TRBV7-8	13	TRBJ1-2	NA	CASSLEFRYGYTF
TRBV4-2	18	TRBJ1-3	TRBD1	CASSQDPIDRDPGNTIYF
TRBV24-1	13	TRBJ2-5	NA	CATSPGVGETQYF
TRBV27	14	TRBJ2-7	TRBD1	CASRLRGPTYEQYF
TRBV5-1	15	TRBJ2-7	TRBD1	CASSAVDRASYEQYF
TRBV5-4	15	TRBJ2-4	TRBD2	CASSWGGIAKNIQYF
TRBV6-5	15	TRBJ2-7	TRBD2	CASSYGTSGIYEQYF
TRBV27	13	TRBJ2-3	NA	CASSSVVRDTQYF
TRBV9	17	TRBJ2-2	TRBD1	CASSSARDSPYTGELFF
TRBV5-1	13	TRBJ2-3	NA	CASSLDSTDTQYF
TRBV28	13	TRBJ2-7	NA	CASSLGSLYEQYF
TRBV27	14	TRBJ1-1	NA	CASSLHRLNTEAFF
TRBV30	15	TRBJ2-2	TRBD2	CAWTSGRARVGELFF
TRBV11-2	19	TRBJ2-6	TRBD1	CASSFRQGGTVSGANVLTF
TRBV28	15	TRBJ1-5	NA	CASRRLTGINQPQHF
TRBV7-9	14	TRBJ1-3	NA	CASRLEGAGNTIYF
TRBV10-1	17	TRBJ2-1	TRBD2	CASSEKTSGTLLGEQFF
TRBV28	14	TRBJ1-2	NA	CASSSQRGGYGYTF
TRBV6-2/TRBV6-3	14	TRBJ1-1	NA	CASSRTVMNTEAFF
TRBV12-3/TRBV12-4	13	TRBJ2-7	NA	CASSITTVDEQYF
TRBV18	16	TRBJ2-1	TRBD2	CASSPSLAGAGNEQFF
TRBV11-2	14	TRBJ1-1	NA	CASSLVPGYTEAFF
TRBV28	15	TRBJ1-5	TRBD1	CASSGTGSRNQPQHF
TRBV24-1	15	TRBJ2-1	TRBD1	CATVDVRQGRLEQFF
TRBV27	19	TRBJ2-2	TRBD2	CASSLSFGAGGWGTGELFF
TRBV24-1	15	TRBJ2-7	TRBD1	CATALPGTGGDEQYF
TRBV20-1	16	TRBJ2-7	TRBD2	CSASGGTSGLAYEQYF
TRBV19	14	TRBJ1-1	NA	CASSIGPLNTEAFF
TRBV7-6	16	TRBJ2-1	TRBD2	CASSLGQLAGGNEQFF
TRBV5-6	16	TRBJ1-6	TRBD1	CASSLGQGASNSPLHF
TRBV10-3	14	TRBJ2-7	NA	CAISEDRLSYEQYF
TRBV18	17	TRBJ2-2	NA	CASSPPQGRANTGELFF
TRBV5-4	15	TRBJ2-1	TRBD2	CASSVTSGRGNEQFF
TRBV15	14	TRBJ1-5	NA	CATSRGQANQPQHF
TRBV19	14	TRBJ2-3	NA	CASSMGRPVDTQYF
TRBV2	15	TRBJ2-1	TRBD1	CASDEETGPYNEQFF
TRBV7-9	14	TRBJ1-3	NA	CASSLQGTANTIYF
TRBV29-1	14	TRBJ2-1	TRBD1	CSVEKSGGWNEQFF
TRBV5-4	14	TRBJ2-7	TRBD2	CASSTPAGPYEQYF
TRBV28	17	TRBJ1-6	NA	CASSLWAWRGSDSPLHF
TRBV19	13	TRBJ2-4	TRBD1	CASSIRDRDIQYF
TRBV10-3	11	TRBJ2-1	NA	CAISEGREQFF
TRBV27	14	TRBJ1-6	NA	CASSPDRSNSPLHF
TRBV11-2	16	TRBJ1-2	NA	CASSLEWRGAGNGYTF